One T cell receptor beta chain is described in this entry. Germline assignment: CDR1 SGHDN and CDR2 FVKESK. The CDR3 covers 13 residues. Trimming left V 2 bases short and J 9 bases short, with 11 bases between. This entry belongs to a study of blood T cell repertoires in COVID-19. Study in general: Italy, Spain and the United States were the sources of the convalescent and acute COVID-19 samples. PBMCs, B-cell-depleted T cells, or T cells were the source of the cDNA or gDNA that made up the material.

The authors' processing: Estimation of nucleated cell counts relied on the amplification of reference gene primers. Sequenced by immunoSEQ multiplex PCR; TCRdb stores in-frame clones only, minus some. The V and J calls and the clone size are those of that table, but D and trimming were determined from the DNA. The data contain 250,000 to 300,000 clones, 88% of them singletons. The rearrangement uses TRBV14 and TRBJ2-1, with D uncertain. The sequenced sample consisted of peripheral blood. The TCR comes from a woman aged 25-40 years with acute or convalescent COVID-19. The CDR3 sequence is CASSQIPPSEQFF. CDR3 coding DNA: TGTGCCAGCAGCCAAATCCCCCCTAGTGAGCAGTTCTTC.